The clone carrying this T cell receptor (beta chain) is a singleton in its sample. PCR was performed using 60 Vbeta and 13 Jbeta primers. Measured with immunoSEQ multiplex PCR; TCRdb has only the in-frame clones, and not every one. Among 150,000 to 200,000 clones, about 86% were seen once, and the ten largest hold around 2.2%. The entry originates in a study of cytomegalovirus exposure and HLA in healthy donors. V dropped 2 bases and J dropped 3 bases, with 12 bases sitting between them. Germline V lookup: CDR1 SGHDT, CDR2 YYEEEE. CDR3 size: 14 residues. V usage is TRBV5-6 and J usage is TRBJ2-7; maybe TRBD2 (6 bases). This receptor was identified in a woman aged 18-30 years in good health and CMV-seropositive. The sample was PBMCs. The CDR3 DNA reads TGTGCCAGCAGCTTTCGGGGGACCCTCTACGAGCAGTACGTC. Amino acid sequence: CASSFRGTLYEQYV.